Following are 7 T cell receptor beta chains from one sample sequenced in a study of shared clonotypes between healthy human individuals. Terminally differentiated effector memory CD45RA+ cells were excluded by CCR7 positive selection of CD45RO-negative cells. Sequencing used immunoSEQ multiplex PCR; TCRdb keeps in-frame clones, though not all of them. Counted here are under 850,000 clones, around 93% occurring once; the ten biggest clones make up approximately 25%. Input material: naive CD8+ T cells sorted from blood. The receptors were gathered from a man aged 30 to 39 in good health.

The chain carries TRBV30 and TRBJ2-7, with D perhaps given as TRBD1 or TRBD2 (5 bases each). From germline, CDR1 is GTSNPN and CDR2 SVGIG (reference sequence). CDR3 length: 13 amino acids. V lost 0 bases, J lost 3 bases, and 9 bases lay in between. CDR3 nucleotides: TGTGCCTGGAGTGTACTAGGGGTCTACGAGCAGTACTTC. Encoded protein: CAWSVLGVYEQYF.

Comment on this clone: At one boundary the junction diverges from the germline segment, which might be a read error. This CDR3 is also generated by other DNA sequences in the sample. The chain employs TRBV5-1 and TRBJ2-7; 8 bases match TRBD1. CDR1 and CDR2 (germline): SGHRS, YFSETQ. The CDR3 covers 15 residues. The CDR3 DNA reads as TGCGCCAGCAGCTTGGCCGGGACAGGATCCTACGAGCAGTACTTT. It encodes CASSLAGTGSYEQYF.

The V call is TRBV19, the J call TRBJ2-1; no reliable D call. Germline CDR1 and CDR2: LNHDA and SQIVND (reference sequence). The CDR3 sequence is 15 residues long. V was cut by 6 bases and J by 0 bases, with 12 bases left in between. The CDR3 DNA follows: TGTGCCAGTAGCGGCACGCCGATCTCCTACAATGAGCAGTTCTTC. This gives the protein CASSGTPISYNEQFF.

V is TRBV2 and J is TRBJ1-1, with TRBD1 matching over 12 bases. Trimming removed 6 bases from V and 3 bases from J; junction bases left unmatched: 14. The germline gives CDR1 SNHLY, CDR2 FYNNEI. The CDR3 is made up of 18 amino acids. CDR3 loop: CASRRDRGLGGSDTEAFF. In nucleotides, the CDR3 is TGTGCCAGCAGGAGGGACAGGGGGCTCGGCGGCTCGGACACTGAAGCTTTCTTT. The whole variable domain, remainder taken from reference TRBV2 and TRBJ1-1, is EPEVTQTPSHQVTQMGQEVILRCVPISNHLYFYWYRQILGQKVEFLVSFYNNEISEKSEIFDDQFSVERPDGSNFTLKIRSTKLEDSAMYFCASRRDRGLGGSDTEAFFGQGTRLTVV.

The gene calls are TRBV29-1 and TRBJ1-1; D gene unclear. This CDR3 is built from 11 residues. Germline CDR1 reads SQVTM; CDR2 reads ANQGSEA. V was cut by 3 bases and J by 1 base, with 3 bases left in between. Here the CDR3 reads CSVDKNTEAFF. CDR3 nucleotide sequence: TGCAGCGTTGACAAGAACACTGAAGCTTTCTTT. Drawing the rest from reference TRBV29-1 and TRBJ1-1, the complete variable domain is SAVISQKPSRDICQRGTSLTIQCQVDSQVTMMFWYRQQPGQSLTLIATANQGSEATYESGFVIDKFPISRPNLTFSTLTVSNMSPEDSSIYLCSVDKNTEAFFGQGTRLTVV.

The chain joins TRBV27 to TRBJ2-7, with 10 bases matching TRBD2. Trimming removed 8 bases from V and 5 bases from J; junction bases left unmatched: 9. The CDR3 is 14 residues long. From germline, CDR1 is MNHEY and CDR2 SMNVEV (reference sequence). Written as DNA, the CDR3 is TGTGCCAGCGGGGCAGCGGGAGGGAGCAACGAGCAGTACTTC. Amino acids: CASGAAGGSNEQYF.

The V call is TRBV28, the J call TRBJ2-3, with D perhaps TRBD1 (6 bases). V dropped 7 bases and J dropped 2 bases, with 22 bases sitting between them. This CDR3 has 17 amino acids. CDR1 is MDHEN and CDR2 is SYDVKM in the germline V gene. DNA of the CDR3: TGTGCCAGCACCCGTCCTCACCGGGACACCTTCACAGATACGCAGTATTTT. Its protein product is CASTRPHRDTFTDTQYF. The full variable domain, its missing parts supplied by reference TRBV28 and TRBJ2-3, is DVKVTQSSRYLVKRTGEKVFLECVQDMDHENMFWYRQDPGLGLRLIYFSYDVKMKEKGDIPEGYSVSREKKERFSLILESASTNQTSMYLCASTRPHRDTFTDTQYFGPGTRLTVL.